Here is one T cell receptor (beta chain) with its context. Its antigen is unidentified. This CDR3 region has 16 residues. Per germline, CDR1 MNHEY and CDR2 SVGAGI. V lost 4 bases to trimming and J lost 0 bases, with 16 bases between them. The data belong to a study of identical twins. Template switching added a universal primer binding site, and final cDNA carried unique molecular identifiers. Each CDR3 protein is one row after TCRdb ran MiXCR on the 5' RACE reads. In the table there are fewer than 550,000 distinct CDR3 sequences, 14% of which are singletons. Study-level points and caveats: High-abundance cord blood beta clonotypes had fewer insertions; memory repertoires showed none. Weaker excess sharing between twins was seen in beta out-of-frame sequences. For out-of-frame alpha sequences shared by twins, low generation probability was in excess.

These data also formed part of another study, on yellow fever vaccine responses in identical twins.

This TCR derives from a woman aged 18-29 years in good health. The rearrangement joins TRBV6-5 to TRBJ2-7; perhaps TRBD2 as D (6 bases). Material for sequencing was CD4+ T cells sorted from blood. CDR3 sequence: CASSWGSRGSSYEQYF. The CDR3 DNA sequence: TGTGCCAGCAGTTGGGGTTCACGGGGGAGCTCCTACGAGCAGTACTTC.